One and the same sample provided the 30 T cell receptor beta chains below, sequenced in a study of blood T cell repertoires in COVID-19. Only in-frame clones appear in the TCRdb table, and some are missing; sequencing was by immunoSEQ multiplex PCR. The sample shows 95,000 to 120,000 clones, over 80% of them seen only once. Material: peripheral blood. The origin of the receptors is a woman aged 70-85 years with acute or convalescent COVID-19.

V is TRBV5-8 and J is TRBJ1-2; D is unclear. V lost 4 bases, J lost 2 bases, and 6 bases lay in between. The CDR3 is made up of 12 amino acids. Looked up from germline, CDR1 is SGHTS and CDR2 is YDEGEE. The CDR3 nucleotides read TGTGCCAGCAGCCTACGGAACTATGGCTACACCTTC. It yields the protein CASSLRNYGYTF.

The chain employs TRBV24-1 and TRBJ1-5; possibly TRBD1 for D (5 bases). The CDR3 has 15 residues. Germline CDR1 KGHDR, CDR2 SFDVKD. Trimming left V 4 bases short and J 0 bases short, with 9 bases between. Here the CDR3 reads CATSEGGFSNQPQHF. As DNA, the CDR3 is TGTGCCACCAGTGAGGGGGGATTTAGCAATCAGCCCCAGCATTTT.

In nucleotides, the CDR3 is TGTGCCAGCAGTTCCAAATCCACTGAAGCTTTCTTT. Its protein product is CASSSKSTEAFF. This rearrangement joins TRBV28 to TRBJ1-1; D is undetermined. V was trimmed by 4 bases and J by 4 bases, leaving 7 bases between them. CDR3 length: 12 residues. Germline V gene sequence: CDR1 MDHEN, CDR2 SYDVKM.

The chain combines TRBV6-5 with TRBJ2-1, with 10 bases identical to TRBD2. Germline trimming cut 5 bases from V and 7 bases from J; bases unmatched to any gene: 5. The V gene's germline CDR1 is MNHEY and CDR2 SVGAGI. This CDR3 is built from 14 residues. The CDR3 protein is CASSPRLAGNEQFF. CDR3 DNA: TGTGCCAGCAGTCCAAGACTAGCGGGTAATGAGCAGTTCTTC.

The chain carries TRBV29-1 and TRBJ2-5; 12 nucleotides match TRBD1. This CDR3 contains 15 residues. Trimming took 5 bases from V and 5 from J; bases not matched to a gene: 9. Germline loops: CDR1 SQVTM, CDR2 ANQGSEA. CDR3 DNA: TGCAGCGTTACCTCGGGACAGGGGGCATGGGAGACCCAGTACTTC. This sequence encodes CSVTSGQGAWETQYF. Based on the CDR3 plus reference TRBV29-1 and TRBJ2-5, the full variable domain is SAVISQKPSRDICQRGTSLTIQCQVDSQVTMMFWYRQQPGQSLTLIATANQGSEATYESGFVIDKFPISRPNLTFSTLTVSNMSPEDSSIYLCSVTSGQGAWETQYFGPGTRLLVL.

J is TRBJ1-2 and V is TRBV6-2 or TRBV6-3, with 9 bases matching TRBD1. CDR3 size: 15 residues. The V and J ends lost 6 bases and 8 bases, in that order; junction bases with no gene match: 13. Germline loops: CDR1 MNHEY, CDR2 SVGEGT. This chain's CDR3 is CASSSRPGTGQGYTF. For the CDR3, the DNA is TGTGCCAGCAGCTCGCGGCCCGGGACAGGGCAAGGCTACACCTTC.

This clone has just one count. The gene calls are TRBV7-9 and TRBJ1-3; D is unclear. Looked up from germline, CDR1 is SEHNR and CDR2 is FQNEAQ (reference sequence). The V and J ends lost 2 bases and 0 bases respectively, with 11 bases between them. The CDR3 consists of 16 residues. CDR3 protein: CASSLPRRHSGNTIYF. In DNA, the CDR3 is TGTGCCAGCAGCTTACCCCGGAGGCACTCTGGAAACACCATATATTTT.

The chain recombines TRBV5-5 with TRBJ2-5; D may be TRBD1 (6 bases). Germline CDR1 and CDR2: SGHKS and YYEKEE (reference sequence). This CDR3 is built from 15 residues. The V end lost 4 bases, the J end lost 5 bases, and 18 bases lay between the germline ends. The chain's CDR3 is CASSPDRPRGETQYF. The CDR3 bases are TGTGCCAGCAGCCCCGACAGGCCGAGGGGGGAGACCCAGTACTTC. Based on the CDR3 plus reference TRBV5-5 and TRBJ2-5, the full variable domain is DAGVTQSPTHLIKTRGQQVTLRCSPISGHKSVSWYQQVLGQGPQFIFQYYEKEERGRGNFPDRFSARQFPNYSSELNVNALLLGDSALYLCASSPDRPRGETQYFGPGTRLLVL.

The chain couples TRBV7-2 to TRBJ1-5, with D possibly TRBD1 on 6 matching bases. The V and J ends lost 5 bases and 7 bases respectively, with 12 bases between them. Germline V CDR1 and CDR2: SGHTA, FQGNSA. The CDR3 totals 13 residues. Here the CDR3 reads CASSRQDGQPQHF. For the CDR3, the DNA is TGTGCCAGCAGCCGACAGGACGGGCAGCCCCAGCATTTT.

In this sample, this clone turned up once. The genes are TRBV30 and TRBJ2-2; D uncertain. CDR1 and CDR2 (germline): GTSNPN, SVGIG (reference sequence). V lost 5 bases and J 0 bases, leaving 10 bases between the germline ends. This CDR3 region has 14 residues. For the CDR3, the DNA is TGTGCCTGGGCAGGCGTTTCGAACACCGGGGAGCTGTTTTTT. Translated: CAWAGVSNTGELFF. Combining the CDR3 with reference TRBV30 and TRBJ2-2 gives the whole variable domain SQTIHQWPATLVQPVGSPLSLECTVEGTSNPNLYWYRQAAGRGLQLLFYSVGIGQISSEVPQNLSASRPQDRQFILSSKKLLLSDSGFYLCAWAGVSNTGELFFGEGSRLTVL.

The chain uses TRBV6-2 or TRBV6-3 and TRBJ1-1; D is uncertain. V lost 0 bases and J 4 bases, leaving 9 bases between the germline ends. The CDR3 is made up of 14 amino acids. The germline V gene encodes CDR1 MNHEY and CDR2 SVGEGT. In DNA, the CDR3 is TGTGCCAGCAGTTACTCGAGGGCGAGCACTGAAGCTTTCTTT. Protein: CASSYSRASTEAFF.

The gene calls are TRBV19 and TRBJ1-2; 9 bases are a match to TRBD1. CDR1 is LNHDA, CDR2 SQIVND, per germline (reference sequence). Losses at the gene ends were 6 bases for V and 4 bases for J; bases not matched to a gene: 12. The CDR3 is 16 residues long. The CDR3: CASRDRFRDRAYGYTF. CDR3 coding DNA: TGTGCCAGTAGGGACAGATTCCGGGACAGGGCCTATGGCTACACCTTC. Supplemented by reference TRBV19 and TRBJ1-2, the full variable domain reads DGGITQSPKYLFRKEGQNVTLSCEQNLNHDAMYWYRQDPGQGLRLIYYSQIVNDFQKGDIAEGYSVSREKKESFPLTVTSAQKNPTAFYLCASRDRFRDRAYGYTFGSGTRLTVV.

The J gene is TRBJ2-5, the V gene TRBV6-5; 8 bases fit TRBD1. Germline V gene lookup returns CDR1 MNHEY and CDR2 SVGAGI. V shed 6 bases, J shed 1 base, and the junction held 7 bases outside the gene matches. The CDR3 runs to 15 residues. The CDR3 protein is CASRTRDRIQETQYF. CDR3 DNA sequence: TGTGCCAGCAGAACCCGGGACAGGATCCAAGAGACCCAGTACTTC.

The chain is built from TRBV5-1 and TRBJ2-2, with D perhaps TRBD2 (5 bases). This CDR3 comprises 15 residues. Per germline, CDR1 SGHRS and CDR2 YFSETQ. Trimming shortened V by 0 bases and J by 6 bases, and 12 bases separated the two germline ends. Here the CDR3 reads CASSLDEVEAGELFF. In nucleotides, the CDR3 is TGCGCCAGCAGCTTGGATGAGGTGGAGGCCGGGGAGCTGTTTTTT.

The chain has TRBV27 and TRBJ2-7; D possibly corresponds to TRBD1 (5 bases). V was shortened by 2 bases and J by 3 bases, with 11 bases between the two germline ends. CDR3 length equals 14 residues. Germline-derived CDR1 and CDR2 are MNHEY and SMNVEV (reference sequence). CDR3 region: CASSLKGLFYEQYF. Written as DNA, the CDR3 is TGTGCCAGCAGTTTAAAGGGGCTTTTCTACGAGCAGTACTTC.

CDR3 nucleotide sequence: TGTGCCAGCAGCTCCGGCCGACAGGGCAATAATTCACCCCTCCACTTT. It yields the protein CASSSGRQGNNSPLHF. This chain links TRBV7-8 with TRBJ1-6, with 7 bases that match TRBD1. CDR3 size: 16 residues. After removal of 4 bases from V and 5 bases from J, the junction contained 8 bases not matched to a gene. Germline CDR1 SGHVS, CDR2 FQNEAQ. Supplemented by reference TRBV7-8 and TRBJ1-6, the full variable domain reads GAGVSQSPRYKVAKRGQDVALRCDPISGHVSLFWYQQALGQGPEFLTYFQNEAQLDKSGLPSDRFFAERPEGSVSTLKIQRTQQEDSAVYLCASSSGRQGNNSPLHFGNGTRLTVT.

Details on this clone: This specimen includes other DNA sequences encoding the same CDR3. The chain carries TRBV5-1 and TRBJ2-3; perhaps TRBD2 as D (6 bases). V was shortened by 2 bases and J by 2 bases, with 9 bases between the two germline ends. The length of the CDR3 is 14 residues. Germline CDR1 and CDR2: SGHRS and YFSETQ. The CDR3 loop is CASSFGGYTDTQYF. The DNA of the CDR3 is TGCGCCAGCAGCTTCGGGGGTTACACAGATACGCAGTATTTT.

The V call is TRBV28, the J call TRBJ2-4; a weak D match, TRBD2 (6 bases). Germline V gives CDR1 MDHEN, CDR2 SYDVKM. The CDR3 length is 16 residues. V was trimmed by 2 bases and J by 2 bases, leaving 13 bases between them. In DNA form, the CDR3 reads TGTGCCAGCAGTTTAGGGACTGGTGGAACCAAAAACATTCAGTACTTC. Residues: CASSLGTGGTKNIQYF.

This clone has only one observation. The chain couples TRBV9 to TRBJ2-5; 7 nucleotides line up with TRBD1. CDR1 and CDR2 from the germline V gene are SGDLS and YYNGEE. Trimming cost V 2 bases and J 4 bases; bases outside gene matches: 5. This CDR3 comprises 14 residues. As DNA, the CDR3 is TGTGCCAGCAGCGTCGGGGACAGAGGAGAGACCCAGTACTTC. This codes for CASSVGDRGETQYF.

The V and J genes are TRBV5-1 and TRBJ1-4; tentatively, D is TRBD1 (5 bases). The germline gives CDR1 SGHRS, CDR2 YFSETQ. The CDR3 consists of 16 residues. Trimming left V 2 bases short and J 5 bases short, with 16 bases between. The chain's CDR3 is CASSFGSRAPNEKLFF. The CDR3 DNA reads as TGCGCCAGCAGCTTCGGATCCAGGGCCCCCAATGAAAAACTGTTTTTT.

The chain couples TRBV6-2 or TRBV6-3 to TRBJ2-4; D may be TRBD2 (5 bases). The V and J ends lost 2 bases and 5 bases respectively, with 10 bases between them. Germline loops: CDR1 MNHEY, CDR2 SVGEGT. CDR3 length: 14 amino acids. CDR3 in DNA: TGTGCCAGCAGTTACCTTGAGCGGCAAAACATTCAGTACTTC. Encoded protein: CASSYLERQNIQYF.

The chain joins TRBV6-5 to TRBJ1-5, with 9 bases fitting TRBD1. After removal of 2 bases from V and 5 bases from J, the junction contained 4 bases not matched to a gene. There are 15 residues in the CDR3. Germline CDR1 is MNHEY and CDR2 is SVGAGI. This chain's CDR3 is CASSYPGQGYQPQHF. The CDR3 nucleotides read TGTGCCAGCAGTTACCCGGGACAGGGCTATCAGCCCCAGCATTTT.

V usage is TRBV18 and J usage is TRBJ2-3; perhaps TRBD2 as D (5 bases). Germline assignment: CDR1 KGHSH and CDR2 LQKENI. V lost 6 bases, J lost 1 base, and 11 bases lay in between. The CDR3 totals 14 residues. The CDR3 reads CASSGLGGTDTQYF. DNA of the CDR3: TGTGCCAGCTCCGGTCTCGGGGGCACAGATACGCAGTATTTT.

The chain employs TRBV10-1 and TRBJ1-1, with 9 nucleotides matching TRBD1. The CDR3 consists of 16 residues. With 3 bases clipped from V and 3 bases from J, the junction kept 8 bases outside the gene matches. CDR1 and CDR2 (germline): WNHNN, SYGVQD (reference sequence). CDR3 in amino acids: CASSDGTGLVHTEAFF. CDR3 DNA sequence: TGCGCCAGCAGTGACGGGACAGGGTTGGTTCACACTGAAGCTTTCTTT.

V gene TRBV4-2 combines with J gene TRBJ2-3; 9 bases match TRBD2. Germline V gene sequence: CDR1 LGHNA, CDR2 YNFKEQ. J gave up 0 bases and V 2 bases, and 6 bases lay outside the gene matches. The CDR3 contains 17 residues. The DNA of the CDR3 is TGTGCCAGCAGCCAACCCGGGACTAGCACTAGCACAGATACGCAGTATTTT. Its protein product is CASSQPGTSTSTDTQYF.

The chain employs TRBV18 and TRBJ1-5; 7 positions agree with TRBD1. This CDR3 is built from 15 residues. The germline gives CDR1 KGHSH, CDR2 LQKENI. The trim removed 6 bases at V and 2 bases at J, leaving 7 bases unmatched. The CDR3 protein is CASSRQGAGNQPQHF. CDR3 bases: TGTGCCAGCTCCCGACAGGGAGCGGGCAATCAGCCCCAGCATTTT.

The chain couples TRBV4-3 to TRBJ2-1; D possibly corresponds to TRBD2 (6 bases). The CDR3 spans 17 residues. V lost 0 bases and J lost 0, with 12 bases in between. Germline-derived CDR1 and CDR2 are LGHNA and YSLEER. This CDR3 reads CASSQDLRGSSYNEQFF. CDR3 DNA sequence: TGCGCCAGCAGCCAAGATCTTCGGGGGAGCTCCTACAATGAGCAGTTCTTC.

The chain links TRBV11-2 to TRBJ2-1, with 9 bases fitting TRBD2. The CDR3 contains 16 residues. Trimming removed 1 base from V and 5 bases from J; junction bases left unmatched: 6. Germline CDR1 and CDR2: SGHAT and FQNNGV. The DNA for the CDR3 is TGTGCCAGCAGCTTAGTAAGCGGGGGGCTCCACAATGAGCAGTTCTTC. Protein product: CASSLVSGGLHNEQFF.

The gene calls are TRBV27 and TRBJ2-3, with TRBD1 as a possible D gene (6 bases). Trimming took 6 bases from V and 1 from J, leaving 17 bases between them. Germline values: CDR1 MNHEY, CDR2 SMNVEV (reference sequence). The CDR3 consists of 16 residues. CDR3 residues: CASSLGGQRGTDTQYF. The CDR3 DNA reads TGTGCCAGCAGCTTGGGCGGACAGAGAGGCACAGATACGCAGTATTTT.

This clone appeared a few times. This chain connects TRBV7-8 to TRBJ1-6; maybe TRBD1 (5 bases). Germline loops: CDR1 SGHVS, CDR2 FQNEAQ. V lost 3 bases and J 10 bases, leaving 16 bases between the germline ends. The CDR3 length is 15 residues. CDR3 nucleotides: TGTGCCAGCAGCTTGCCGGCTGGGGCTCACTCACCCCTCCACTTT. This translates into CASSLPAGAHSPLHF.